Shown below are 30 T cell receptor beta chains from a single sample sequenced in a study of blood T cell repertoires in COVID-19. The protocol was immunoSEQ multiplex PCR, while the TCRdb copy is restricted to in-frame clones and leaves out a portion. In the table there are about 440,000 clones, roughly 88% of which are singletons. The sequenced sample consisted of peripheral blood. Receptor source: a woman in her 50s with COVID-19, enrolled during active disease.

The rearrangement joins TRBV29-1 to TRBJ1-2, with 7 bases identical to TRBD1. After removal of 6 bases from V and 2 bases from J, the junction contained 6 bases not matched to a gene. The CDR3 is 13 residues long. The germline CDR1 and CDR2 sequences are SQVTM and ANQGSEA. DNA of the CDR3: TGCAGCGTCAGGGACAGCTCCAACTATGGCTACACCTTC. Protein product: CSVRDSSNYGYTF.

J is TRBJ2-3 and V is TRBV3-1 (or the pseudogene TRBV3-2); D ambiguous. Germline V gene sequence: CDR1 LGHDT, CDR2 YNNKEL (reference sequence). The V gene lost 3 bases and the J gene lost 4 bases, with 11 bases spanning the gap. This CDR3 has 14 residues. CDR3 DNA: TGTGCCAGCAGCCAGGGCCGTGTTGCAGATACGCAGTATTTT. Its protein product is CASSQGRVADTQYF.

V and J are TRBV7-3 and TRBJ1-2; TRBD1 agrees at 8 bases. Germline CDR1 and CDR2: SGHTA and FQGTGA. The CDR3 is 13 residues long. The J segment lost 7 bases and the V segment lost 1 base, leaving 2 bases of the junction unmatched. This CDR3 reads CASSLRDRFGYTF. In DNA form, the CDR3 reads TGTGCCAGCAGCTTAAGGGACAGGTTTGGCTACACCTTC.

This clone was recorded a few times. The J gene is TRBJ1-1, the V gene TRBV19; D gene ambiguous. Looked up from germline, CDR1 is LNHDA and CDR2 is SQIVND (reference sequence). The V and J ends lost 5 bases and 1 base respectively, with 11 bases between them. CDR3 length: 14 residues. CDR3 bases: TGTGCCAGTAGTTCGGGTCTTGAGAACACTGAAGCTTTCTTT. Protein sequence: CASSSGLENTEAFF.

The chain has TRBV13 and TRBJ2-7; D not resolved. V lost 5 bases and J 2 bases, leaving 19 bases between the germline ends. This CDR3 has 16 residues. Germline V gene lookup returns CDR1 PRHDT and CDR2 FYEKMQ (reference sequence). CDR3 protein: CASSRGGSLTAYEQYF. In DNA form, the CDR3 reads TGTGCCAGCAGCCGAGGTGGATCGCTTACGGCCTACGAGCAGTACTTC.

This chain uses TRBV6-1 with TRBJ2-3; TRBD2 matches 10 bases. V shed 3 bases and J 5 bases; nucleotides not matched to a gene: 8. The CDR3 extends over 16 amino acids. Germline V lookup: CDR1 MNHNS, CDR2 SASEGT. This CDR3 reads CASSDRSGGAGDTQYF. CDR3 DNA: TGTGCCAGCAGTGATAGGAGCGGGGGGGCTGGAGATACGCAGTATTTT.

The CDR3 nucleotides read TGTGCCAGCAGCTTAGGGCCGTTGAACACTGAAGCTTTCTTT. It codes for CASSLGPLNTEAFF. This rearrangement joins TRBV7-2 to TRBJ1-1; D ambiguous. Germline V gene sequence: CDR1 SGHTA, CDR2 FQGNSA. V was trimmed by 1 base and J by 0 bases, leaving 6 bases between them. The CDR3 length is 14 residues.

The chain carries TRBV5-1 and TRBJ1-2; D might be TRBD1 (5 bases). The germline gives CDR1 SGHRS, CDR2 YFSETQ. The CDR3 extends over 14 amino acids. V lost 0 bases, J lost 2 bases, and 8 bases lay in between. CDR3 sequence: CASSLGTGNYGYTF. The CDR3 DNA reads as TGCGCCAGCAGCTTGGGAACAGGAAACTATGGCTACACCTTC.

The chain's CDR3 is CASSQGNYGYTF. The CDR3 region has the DNA TGTGCCAGCAGCCAGGGGAACTATGGCTACACCTTC. The genes are TRBV11-3 and TRBJ1-2; the D gene is possibly TRBD1 (6 bases). CDR3 length: 12 amino acids. Germline CDR1 is SGHNT and CDR2 is YENEEA. V lost 5 bases and J lost 2, with 6 bases in between.

This chain connects TRBV30 to TRBJ2-2; D is unresolved. V dropped 4 bases and J dropped 1 base, with 10 bases sitting between them. This CDR3 contains 14 residues. Germline lookup yields CDR1 GTSNPN and CDR2 SVGIG (reference sequence). CDR3 nucleotides: TGTGCCTGGATGGCGGTAAAGAACACCGGGGAGCTGTTTTTT. The encoded protein is CAWMAVKNTGELFF.

This chain uses TRBV2 with TRBJ1-5, with TRBD1 as a possible D gene (5 bases). The V end lost 6 bases, the J end lost 0 bases, and 27 bases lay between the germline ends. The CDR3 length is 20 residues. CDR1 is SNHLY, CDR2 FYNNEI, per germline. The CDR3 bases are TGTGCCAGCAGACGCACCTACCTAGGGGACTCCCGATATAGCAATCAGCCCCAGCATTTT. This codes for CASRRTYLGDSRYSNQPQHF.

The genes are TRBV7-2 and TRBJ2-7, with 7 bases fitting TRBD1. This CDR3 is 14 amino acids long. Unmatched junction bases numbered 3, after V lost 2 bases and J lost 2 bases. Germline CDR1 SGHTA, CDR2 FQGNSA. The DNA of the CDR3 is TGTGCCAGCAGCTTAAACAGGGGACCCTACGAGCAGTACTTC. This translates into CASSLNRGPYEQYF.

This clone was detected a few times. The chain employs TRBV7-8 and TRBJ2-1; no clear D gene. The CDR3 totals 13 residues. Germline CDR1 is SGHVS and CDR2 is FQNEAQ. V gave up 5 bases and J gave up 7 bases, with 12 bases separating them. The CDR3 nucleotides are TGTGCCAGCAGCCCCCGAGGTATAAATGAGCAGTTCTTC. This codes for CASSPRGINEQFF.

The V gene is TRBV29-1, the J gene TRBJ2-7, with 7 bases matching TRBD1. The CDR3 covers 14 residues. The junction had 12 bases not matched to a gene; V was cut back by 6 bases and J by 4 bases. The germline CDR1 and CDR2 sequences are SQVTM and ANQGSEA. CDR3 DNA sequence: TGCAGCGTCACACCCACAGGGGATGGTTACGAGCAGTACTTC. It codes for CSVTPTGDGYEQYF.

V and J are TRBV2 and TRBJ1-5; TRBD1 matches 7 bases. CDR3 length: 16 residues. Germline V gives CDR1 SNHLY, CDR2 FYNNEI. V shed 6 bases, J shed 5 bases, and the junction held 13 bases outside the gene matches. The CDR3 loop is CASRPDAGTDYQPQHF. CDR3 nucleotides: TGTGCCAGCAGGCCCGATGCCGGGACAGATTATCAGCCCCAGCATTTT. The full variable domain, in which reference TRBV2 and TRBJ1-5 provide the parts outside the CDR3, is EPEVTQTPSHQVTQMGQEVILRCVPISNHLYFYWYRQILGQKVEFLVSFYNNEISEKSEIFDDQFSVERPDGSNFTLKIRSTKLEDSAMYFCASRPDAGTDYQPQHFGDGTRLSIL.

CDR3: CASSGGTSGEYYEQYF. In nucleotides, the CDR3 is TGTGCCAGCAGCGGGGGGACTAGCGGGGAGTACTACGAGCAGTACTTC. V and J are TRBV9 and TRBJ2-7; 13 bases line up with TRBD2. CDR1 is SGDLS, CDR2 YYNGEE, per germline. The CDR3 totals 16 residues. J gave up 3 bases and V 3 bases, and 6 bases lay outside the gene matches. Supplemented by reference TRBV9 and TRBJ2-7, the full variable domain reads DSGVTQTPKHLITATGQRVTLRCSPRSGDLSVYWYQQSLDQGLQFLIQYYNGEERAKGNILERFSAQQFPDLHSELNLSSLELGDSALYFCASSGGTSGEYYEQYFGPGTRLTVT.

The V gene is TRBV23-1, the J gene TRBJ2-3; 8 positions agree with TRBD2. TRBV23-1 is annotated as an ORF whose role is uncertain. J gave up 4 bases and V 0 bases, and 15 bases lay outside the gene matches. CDR3 length equals 19 residues. The CDR3, as DNA: TGCGCCAGCAGTCAATCACCAGGGCCCCTAGCGGGTAAGGCAGATACGCAGTATTTT. Protein product: CASSQSPGPLAGKADTQYF.

The chain uses TRBV27 and TRBJ2-5, with TRBD2 matching over 8 bases. The V segment lost 7 bases and the J segment 5 bases; nucleotides outside the gene matches: 15. The CDR3 is made up of 16 amino acids. Per germline, CDR1 MNHEY and CDR2 SMNVEV (reference sequence). CDR3 bases: TGTGCCAGCAATTCGCAGATACGGGGGGGGTTGGAGACCCAGTACTTC. Its protein product is CASNSQIRGGLETQYF.

V gene TRBV11-2 combines with J gene TRBJ1-6; 10 bases agree with TRBD1. This CDR3 spans 14 amino acids. Germline loops: CDR1 SGHAT, CDR2 FQNNGV. V lost 5 bases and J lost 9; bases outside the gene matches: 4. The CDR3 DNA follows: TGTGCCAGCAGCCGCGACAGGGGGCTTTCACCCCTCCACTTT. As protein: CASSRDRGLSPLHF.

The chain uses TRBV18 and TRBJ1-2; 8 nucleotides line up with TRBD1. The CDR3 sequence is 18 residues long. Germline CDR1 and CDR2: KGHSH and LQKENI. The V segment lost 4 bases and the J segment 0 bases; nucleotides outside the gene matches: 13. The CDR3 spells CASSLTAGGPSSNYGYTF. The CDR3 DNA sequence: TGTGCCAGCTCACTAACGGCAGGGGGCCCATCTTCTAACTATGGCTACACCTTC.

As concerns this clone: This same CDR3 is encoded by further DNA sequences in the sample. The gene calls are TRBV11-3 and TRBJ1-2, with unresolved D. This CDR3 is built from 13 residues. The V gene lost 5 bases and the J gene lost 4 bases, with 11 bases spanning the gap. Germline loops: CDR1 SGHNT, CDR2 YENEEA. CDR3 sequence reads: CASSGIGGYGYTF. In DNA, the CDR3 is TGTGCCAGCAGCGGGATAGGAGGCTATGGCTACACCTTC.

The rearrangement links TRBV2 to TRBJ2-1; 8 bases map to TRBD1. The CDR3 is made up of 14 amino acids. The V gene end was trimmed by 6 bases and the J gene end by 7 bases; junction bases not matched to a gene: 8. CDR1 and CDR2 (germline): SNHLY, FYNNEI. CDR3 residues: CASSPDRGRNEQFF. The CDR3 nucleotides are TGTGCCAGCAGCCCCGACAGGGGCAGAAATGAGCAGTTCTTC. Together with reference TRBV2 and TRBJ2-1, the CDR3 gives the full variable domain: EPEVTQTPSHQVTQMGQEVILRCVPISNHLYFYWYRQILGQKVEFLVSFYNNEISEKSEIFDDQFSVERPDGSNFTLKIRSTKLEDSAMYFCASSPDRGRNEQFFGPGTRLTVL.

The rearrangement links TRBV6-6 to TRBJ2-7; D is possibly TRBD1 (6 bases). The CDR3 totals 12 residues. Trimming took 10 bases from V and 4 from J, leaving 14 bases between them. Germline values: CDR1 MNHNY, CDR2 SVGAGI (reference sequence). The CDR3 loop reads CATNREGYEQYF. DNA for the CDR3: TGTGCCACCAACAGGGAAGGGTACGAGCAGTACTTC.

The V gene is TRBV6-5, the J gene TRBJ1-5; 7 nucleotides match TRBD1. Germline V gives CDR1 MNHEY, CDR2 SVGAGI. The CDR3 extends over 15 amino acids. Losses at the gene ends were 6 bases for V and 1 base for J; bases not matched to a gene: 6. CDR3 amino acids: CASSRDRDSNQPQHF. For the CDR3, the DNA is TGTGCCAGCAGCCGCGACAGGGACAGCAATCAGCCCCAGCATTTT.

This sequence joins TRBV5-1 and TRBJ1-4, with 9 positions matching TRBD1. After removal of 3 bases from V and 8 bases from J, the junction contained 11 bases not matched to a gene. The V gene's germline CDR1 is SGHRS and CDR2 YFSETQ. The CDR3 length is 16 residues. The CDR3, as DNA: TGCGCCAGCAGCTCCCGGCCCGGGACAGGGTCCGAAAAACTGTTTTTT. Encoded protein: CASSSRPGTGSEKLFF.

The chain joins TRBV7-9 to TRBJ1-1; TRBD1 agrees at 8 bases. With 3 bases clipped from V and 10 bases from J, the junction kept 7 bases outside the gene matches. The germline V gene encodes CDR1 SEHNR and CDR2 FQNEAQ (reference sequence). The CDR3 has 13 amino acids. CDR3 bases: TGTGCCAGCAGCTTGGGTCAGGGGGCTATAGCTTTCTTT. Translated, it gives CASSLGQGAIAFF.

This clone occurred once. Other DNA sequences in this specimen translate into the identical CDR3. V and J are TRBV11-2 and TRBJ2-1; 7 positions match TRBD2. The CDR3 is made up of 14 amino acids. The germline gives CDR1 SGHAT, CDR2 FQNNGV. V lost 4 bases and J lost 1; bases outside the gene matches: 1. The CDR3 protein is CASSSGGSYNEQFF. The CDR3 DNA sequence: TGTGCCAGCAGCTCCGGGGGGTCCTACAATGAGCAGTTCTTC.

The J gene is TRBJ2-7, the V gene TRBV6-5; D perhaps matches TRBD2 (5 bases). Germline V gene data show CDR1 as MNHEY and CDR2 as SVGAGI. The germline V and J ends were trimmed by 5 bases and 6 bases, with 20 bases remaining between them. The CDR3 is 15 amino acids. The CDR3: CASSNPSRVAAEQYF. The DNA for the CDR3 is TGTGCCAGCAGTAACCCCTCGCGGGTCGCCGCCGAGCAGTACTTC.

The chain links TRBV28 to TRBJ1-6; possible D gene TRBD1, 6 bases. With 5 bases removed from V and 4 bases from J, the gap between germline ends came to 18 bases. Germline lookup yields CDR1 MDHEN and CDR2 SYDVKM. The CDR3 is 17 residues long. The CDR3 DNA is TGTGCCAGCAGTCCGACCAGGGGAAGCTTGTATAATTCACCCCTCCACTTT. Its protein is CASSPTRGSLYNSPLHF.

This sequence joins TRBV7-9 and TRBJ1-2; possibly TRBD1 for D (5 bases). The CDR3 is made up of 13 amino acids. V lost 2 bases and J lost 6, with 10 bases in between. Germline-derived CDR1 and CDR2 are SEHNR and FQNEAQ (reference sequence). The CDR3 region is CASSLRQLNGYTF. CDR3 sequence (DNA): TGTGCCAGCAGCTTAAGACAGCTAAATGGCTACACCTTC.